One and the same sample provided the 19 T cell receptor beta chains below, sequenced in a study of shared clonotypes between healthy human individuals. Naive CD8 cells comprised CD45RO-negative, CCR7-positively selected cells, excluding terminally differentiated effector memory CD45RA+ cells. Produced via immunoSEQ multiplex PCR; TCRdb's table is partial and in-frame only. The table has millions of clones, approximately 94% seen once; the top ten hold approximately 1.2%. The specimen was naive CD8+ T cells sorted from blood. The receptors shown here come from a man between 18 and 29 years old in good health.

The rearrangement uses TRBV7-9 and TRBJ2-3, with 8 bases aligning to TRBD1. This CDR3 has 16 residues. Trimming cost V 5 bases and J 3 bases; bases outside gene matches: 10. Germline assignment: CDR1 SEHNR and CDR2 FQNEAQ (reference sequence). The CDR3 sequence is CASSLLDRESTDTQYF. The CDR3 nucleotides read TGTGCCAGCAGCCTGTTGGACAGGGAGAGTACAGATACGCAGTATTTT.

The rearrangement links TRBV13 to TRBJ1-4; D gene unclear. This CDR3 comprises 14 residues. Trimming cost V 5 bases and J 6 bases, with 13 bases left between them. Germline V gene data show CDR1 as PRHDT and CDR2 as FYEKMQ (reference sequence). CDR3 nucleotide sequence: TGTGCCAGCAGCCCTGGGGATAGCGATGAAAAACTGTTTTTT. Translating it yields CASSPGDSDEKLFF.

The count of this clone is one. The rearrangement uses TRBV5-6 and TRBJ2-7; D tentatively fits TRBD1 or TRBD2 (5 bases each). Germline V gene data show CDR1 as SGHDT and CDR2 as YYEEEE. The CDR3 is 15 amino acids. Trimming shortened V by 0 bases and J by 3 bases, and 13 bases separated the two germline ends. CDR3 bases: TGTGCCAGCAGCTTGGAGAGTGGGGGTTTCTACGAGCAGTACTTC. It is translated as CASSLESGGFYEQYF.

The V gene is TRBV5-4, the J gene TRBJ2-7; 11 bases are a match to TRBD2. Germline loops: CDR1 SGHNT, CDR2 YYREEE (reference sequence). The CDR3 consists of 15 residues. The V and J ends lost 3 bases and 5 bases, in that order; junction bases with no gene match: 7. The CDR3: CASSSLAGGLDEQYF. CDR3 DNA: TGTGCCAGCAGCTCTCTAGCGGGGGGACTCGACGAGCAGTACTTC.

As concerns this clone: The sample carries other DNA sequences with the same CDR3. This chain uses TRBV11-2 with TRBJ2-7; unclear D gene. The CDR3 contains 14 residues. Trimming removed 1 base from V and 2 bases from J, with 9 bases in between. From germline, CDR1 is SGHAT and CDR2 FQNNGV. The CDR3 region is CASSLVGVAYEQYF. As DNA, the CDR3 is TGTGCCAGCAGCTTAGTGGGTGTCGCCTACGAGCAGTACTTC.

CDR3 residues: CASSALDYEQYF. CDR3 bases: TGTGCCAGCAGCGCCCTTGATTACGAGCAGTACTTC. This sequence joins TRBV13 and TRBJ2-7; D remains unclear. V dropped 5 bases and J dropped 4 bases, with 9 bases sitting between them. This CDR3 contains 12 residues. Per the germline V gene, CDR1 is PRHDT and CDR2 is FYEKMQ (reference sequence).

In its sample, this clone was seen once. The CDR3 DNA is TGCGCCAGCAGCTTGAGTGCTAGCGGGAGCAATGAGCAGTTCTTC. Encoded protein: CASSLSASGSNEQFF. This chain connects TRBV5-1 to TRBJ2-1, with 10 bases aligning to TRBD2. Germline lookup yields CDR1 SGHRS and CDR2 YFSETQ. V gave up 1 base and J gave up 6 bases; unmatched junction bases: 4. CDR3 size: 15 residues.

As for this clone: Other DNA sequences in the same sample also yield this CDR3. The gene calls are TRBV9 and TRBJ2-7; 9 bases match TRBD2. Per the germline V gene, CDR1 is SGDLS and CDR2 is YYNGEE. This CDR3 spans 15 amino acids. V dropped 0 bases and J dropped 1; count of bases not matched to a gene: 2. CDR3 loop: CASSVGLAESYEQYF. The CDR3 nucleotides are TGTGCCAGCAGCGTAGGACTAGCGGAATCCTACGAGCAGTACTTC.

On this clone: Its ends do not fully match the called genes, so a read error is possible. This chain links TRBV5-4 with TRBJ2-7; a possible D gene is TRBD1 (6 bases). Germline V gives CDR1 SGHNT, CDR2 YYREEE (reference sequence). The CDR3 runs to 12 residues. The CDR3 is CASSPASGQRTF. In nucleotides, the CDR3 is TGTGCCAGCAGCCCTGCTAGTGGACAGCGCACCTTC.

This clone has just one count. The gene calls are TRBV5-6 and TRBJ2-7; D not certain. Trimming removed 2 bases from V and 1 base from J, with 10 bases in between. This CDR3 region has 14 residues. Germline CDR1 SGHDT, CDR2 YYEEEE. The CDR3 spells CASSLSYSSYEQYF. Here the CDR3 DNA reads TGTGCCAGCAGCTTAAGCTACAGTTCCTACGAGCAGTACTTC.

V gene TRBV28 combines with J gene TRBJ1-5, with 9 bases that match TRBD1. The germline gives CDR1 MDHEN, CDR2 SYDVKM. There are 15 residues in the CDR3. The V gene end was trimmed by 6 bases and the J gene end by 5 bases; junction bases not matched to a gene: 8. CDR3 sequence (DNA): TGTGCCAGCAGCTTGACAGGGGGAAGCGATCAGCCCCAGCATTTT. Translation: CASSLTGGSDQPQHF.

The V and J genes are TRBV28 and TRBJ1-2; 7 bases agree with TRBD1. The CDR3 runs to 16 residues. With V trimmed by 4 bases and J by 4 bases, 12 bases remained unmatched. CDR1 MDHEN and CDR2 SYDVKM come from the germline V gene. DNA of the CDR3: TGTGCCAGCAGTTCAGACAGGGAAGAGGGGGGCTATGGCTACACCTTC. Translating gives CASSSDREEGGYGYTF.

The chain couples TRBV27 to TRBJ2-5; TRBD2 aligns across 8 bases. Trimming at V came to 5 bases and at J to 5 bases, leaving 4 bases not matched to a gene. The CDR3 length is 13 residues. The germline gives CDR1 MNHEY, CDR2 SMNVEV (reference sequence). CDR3 protein: CASSAPGGETQYF. Here the CDR3 DNA reads TGTGCCAGCAGTGCCCCGGGGGGGGAGACCCAGTACTTC.

CDR3 loop: CASSQERYAGELFF. The CDR3 DNA is TGCGCCAGCAGCCAAGAGAGATACGCCGGGGAGCTGTTTTTT. The chain combines TRBV4-3 with TRBJ2-2; no reliable D call. The CDR3 loop spans 14 amino acids. The germline V and J ends were trimmed by 0 bases and 6 bases, with 8 bases remaining between them. Germline loops: CDR1 LGHNA, CDR2 YSLEER.

The CDR3 coding sequence is TGTGCCAGCAGTGATGGGACAGGGATCCACAATGAGCAGTTCTTC. As protein: CASSDGTGIHNEQFF. The rearrangement joins TRBV25-1 to TRBJ2-1; 9 positions match TRBD1. The CDR3 sequence is 15 residues long. Looked up from germline, CDR1 is MGHDK and CDR2 is SYGVNS. The J segment lost 5 bases and the V segment lost 3 bases, leaving 5 bases of the junction unmatched.

V gene TRBV27 combines with J gene TRBJ1-1; no clear D gene. CDR3 size: 15 residues. Germline loops: CDR1 MNHEY, CDR2 SMNVEV (reference sequence). V was cut by 2 bases and J by 0 bases, with 10 bases left in between. The DNA for the CDR3 is TGTGCCAGCAGTTTAGCCGTGGGAATGAACACTGAAGCTTTCTTT. It is translated as CASSLAVGMNTEAFF.

With respect to this clone: The same CDR3 is also encoded by other DNA sequences in this sample. The V gene is TRBV6-5, the J gene TRBJ1-1; D might be TRBD1 (5 bases). CDR3 length: 14 residues. V was trimmed by 2 bases and J by 0 bases, leaving 7 bases between them. Germline loops: CDR1 MNHEY, CDR2 SVGAGI. CDR3 DNA: TGTGCCAGCAGTTACCGGGGGTTGAACACTGAAGCTTTCTTT. Encoded protein: CASSYRGLNTEAFF.

The V gene is TRBV7-2, the J gene TRBJ1-1; D ambiguous. The CDR3 totals 14 residues. Germline V lookup: CDR1 SGHTA, CDR2 FQGNSA. Trimming stripped 1 base from V and 4 bases from J, with 10 bases between. Here the CDR3 reads CASSLGDSGTEAFF. CDR3 nucleotide sequence: TGTGCCAGCAGCTTAGGGGATTCGGGCACTGAAGCTTTCTTT.

The gene calls are TRBV13 and TRBJ1-1; D is ambiguous. The ends were cut back, 4 bases at V and 0 bases at J, with 6 bases in the middle. Germline lookup yields CDR1 PRHDT and CDR2 FYEKMQ (reference sequence). This CDR3 contains 13 residues. The CDR3 reads CASSSYMNTEAFF. For the CDR3, the DNA is TGTGCCAGCAGCTCCTACATGAACACTGAAGCTTTCTTT.